The next 27 T cell receptor beta chains were all read from a single sample in a study of Graves' ophthalmopathy and Graves' hyperthyroidism. RNA transcripts yielded amplified TCR beta CDR3 regions. The library came from an HTBI-primed first-round RT-PCR and a second-round multiplex PCR. TCRdb ran MiXCR on the multiplex PCR reads and lists one entry per CDR3 protein. This table has hundreds of thousands of distinct CDR3 sequences, 22% appearing once. Sequenced material: peripheral blood. Receptor source: a woman in her late teens or twenties with stable Graves' hyperthyroidism. Some clones in this sample may be carry-over from other donors' samples.

V usage is TRBV7-9 and J usage is TRBJ1-1; D remains unclear. The CDR3 totals 13 residues. Germline V gene lookup returns CDR1 SEHNR and CDR2 FQNEAQ (reference sequence). V gave up 5 bases and J gave up 6 bases, with 13 bases separating them. CDR3 nucleotide sequence: TGTGCCAGCAGCCGGACCGCGGTTTCTGAAGCTTTCTTT. Protein: CASSRTAVSEAFF. Supplemented by reference TRBV7-9 and TRBJ1-1, the full variable domain reads DTGVSQNPRHKITKRGQNVTFRCDPISEHNRLYWYRQTLGQGPEFLTYFQNEAQLEKSRLLSDRFSAERPKGSFSTLEIQRTEQGDSAMYLCASSRTAVSEAFFGQGTRLTVV.

This clonotype was picked up many times. The chain joins TRBV2 to TRBJ2-7, with 9 positions matching TRBD2. Germline V lookup: CDR1 SNHLY, CDR2 FYNNEI. The V segment lost 4 bases and the J segment 6 bases; nucleotides outside the gene matches: 7. The CDR3 contains 14 residues. In DNA form, the CDR3 reads TGTGCCAGCAGTGCCCCCGGGACTAGCTTCGAGCAGTACTTC. Residues: CASSAPGTSFEQYF.

The gene calls are TRBV4-1 and TRBJ2-5; D gene uncertain. The ends were cut back, 1 base at V and 1 base at J, with 13 bases in the middle. The CDR3 covers 16 residues. Looked up from germline, CDR1 is MGHRA and CDR2 is YSYEKL. In DNA, the CDR3 is TGCGCCAGCAGCCAAGGACTCCTTGGGGTCCAAGAGACCCAGTACTTC. This codes for CASSQGLLGVQETQYF.

This clonotype turned up a few times. For the CDR3, the DNA is TGTGCCAGCAAGCTAGGGGACGGACTTTCCTACGAGCAGTACTTC. It codes for CASKLGDGLSYEQYF. The chain couples TRBV12-3 or TRBV12-4 to TRBJ2-7; D might be TRBD1 or TRBD2, each matching 5 bases. The CDR3 sequence is 15 residues long. V was pared by 7 bases and J by 1 base, with 17 bases between.

V and J are TRBV3-1 and TRBJ1-2, with D hard to call. CDR1 is LGHDT, CDR2 YNNKEL, per germline (reference sequence). The V and J ends lost 5 bases and 8 bases respectively, with 21 bases between them. The CDR3 length is 15 residues. This chain's CDR3 is CASSSLDKEAGGYTF. In DNA form, the CDR3 reads TGTGCCAGCAGCAGCCTCGACAAGGAGGCCGGGGGCTACACCTTC.

This clonotype was counted a few times. This clone may be a read error of a much larger clone one base away. The CDR3 here is CASFLGTCKGEQLF. CDR3 DNA: TGTGCCAGCTTTCTTGGGACGTGTAAGGGTGAGCAGCTCTTC. The gene calls are TRBV6-8 and TRBJ2-1; D possibly matches TRBD1 or TRBD2 (5 bases each). This CDR3 is built from 14 residues. Germline CDR1 MNHGY, CDR2 SAAAGT.

This clonotype came up many times. The chain couples TRBV5-1 to TRBJ1-1; D is undetermined. Germline V gives CDR1 SGHRS, CDR2 YFSETQ. Between the trimmed V and J ends, which lost 4 bases and 3 bases, there was a span of 16 bases. The CDR3 runs to 15 residues. The CDR3 here is CASSDAKYRDTEAFF. CDR3 in DNA: TGCGCCAGCAGCGACGCTAAGTATCGGGACACTGAAGCTTTCTTT.

This clonotype was counted a few times. The gene calls are TRBV12-3 or TRBV12-4 and TRBJ1-1; D is possibly TRBD1 (5 bases). V was shortened by 5 bases and J by 2 bases, with 9 bases between the two germline ends. This CDR3 is 13 amino acids long. Here the CDR3 DNA reads TGTGCCAGCAGTCGGACATTTAACACTGAAGCTTTCTTT. Protein: CASSRTFNTEAFF.

This clonotype was detected many times. The chain links TRBV24-1 to TRBJ1-3, with no clear D. Per the germline V gene, CDR1 is KGHDR and CDR2 is SFDVKD. There are 14 residues in the CDR3. V lost 12 bases to trimming and J lost 0 bases, with 14 bases between them. The chain's CDR3 is CAPTDTSSGNTIYF. The CDR3 region has the DNA TGTGCCCCCACCGACACGAGCTCTGGAAACACCATATATTTT.

The chain couples TRBV5-1 to TRBJ2-7, with 7 bases lining up with TRBD2. Trimming at V came to 4 bases and at J to 3 bases, leaving 4 bases not matched to a gene. CDR3 length equals 13 residues. CDR1 is SGHRS, CDR2 YFSETQ, per germline. CDR3: CASSRDYYYEQYF. The CDR3 coding sequence is TGCGCCAGCAGCCGGGACTACTACTACGAGCAGTACTTC.

A remark on this clonotype: One junction end disagrees with the germline gene, perhaps due to a read error. V usage is TRBV10-3 and J usage is TRBJ2-7, with a possible D match to TRBD2 (5 bases). This CDR3 is 13 amino acids long. Germline V gene sequence: CDR1 ENHRY, CDR2 SYGVKD. CDR3 in DNA: TGTGCCATCAGTGCATCCGGGAACTACGAGCTGTACTTC. Its protein product is CAISASGNYELYF.

This clonotype was counted at least ten times. This sequence joins TRBV7-2 and TRBJ2-7, with 8 bases that match TRBD1. Germline V gene data show CDR1 as SGHTA and CDR2 as FQGNSA. The trim removed 5 bases at V and 4 bases at J, leaving 10 bases unmatched. This CDR3 is built from 15 residues. In DNA form, the CDR3 reads TGTGCCAGCAGCCATAGCCAGGACAGGGTTTACGAGCAGTACTTC. It codes for CASSHSQDRVYEQYF. Full variable domain (missing parts from reference TRBV7-2 and TRBJ2-7): GAGVSQSPSNKVTEKGKDVELRCDPISGHTALYWYRQSLGQGLEFLIYFQGNSAPDKSGLPSDRFSAERTGGSVSTLTIQRTQQEDSAVYLCASSHSQDRVYEQYFGPGTRLTVT.

This chain links TRBV11-2 with TRBJ1-5, with TRBD1 as a possible D gene (5 bases). V lost 2 bases and J lost 4, with 21 bases in between. Germline CDR1 reads SGHAT; CDR2 reads FQNNGV. The CDR3 has 18 residues. CDR3: CASSLYQPPWGANQPQHF. The CDR3 DNA sequence: TGTGCCAGCAGCTTATACCAGCCCCCGTGGGGCGCAAATCAGCCCCAGCATTTT.

This clonotype was seen repeatedly, ten times or more. The chain recombines TRBV7-3 with TRBJ1-6; no clear D. V lost 3 bases, J lost 10 bases, and 10 bases lay in between. Germline V lookup: CDR1 SGHTA, CDR2 FQGTGA. This CDR3 spans 13 amino acids. The CDR3 loop reads CASSLLRESPLHF. The CDR3 nucleotides are TGTGCCAGCAGCTTGCTAAGGGAATCACCCCTCCACTTT.

This rearrangement joins TRBV6-1 to TRBJ2-7; D gene uncertain. The CDR3 contains 13 residues. V was trimmed by 4 bases and J by 2 bases, leaving 9 bases between them. Looked up from germline, CDR1 is MNHNS and CDR2 is SASEGT. The CDR3: CASSAGRTYEQYF. As DNA, the CDR3 is TGTGCCAGCAGTGCCGGACGGACCTACGAGCAGTACTTC.

Many counts were recorded for this clonotype. The chain couples TRBV6-1 to TRBJ2-5; maybe TRBD1 (6 bases). The CDR3 is 15 amino acids. The ends were cut back, 8 bases at V and 5 bases at J, with 21 bases in the middle. CDR1 MNHNS and CDR2 SASEGT come from the germline V gene. The CDR3 loop reads CASPSPTGSGETQYF. The CDR3 region has the DNA TGTGCCAGCCCCAGCCCTACAGGGTCTGGCGAGACCCAGTACTTC.

This clonotype has ten or more counts. The chain is built from TRBV2 and TRBJ2-7; possibly TRBD1 for D (5 bases). Germline V lookup: CDR1 SNHLY, CDR2 FYNNEI. V lost 4 bases to trimming and J lost 5 bases, with 9 bases between them. The CDR3 is 12 residues long. CDR3 amino acids: CASSVTGHEQYF. The CDR3 DNA is TGTGCCAGCAGTGTAACAGGCCACGAGCAGTACTTC. Complete variable domain (other parts from reference TRBV2 and TRBJ2-7): EPEVTQTPSHQVTQMGQEVILRCVPISNHLYFYWYRQILGQKVEFLVSFYNNEISEKSEIFDDQFSVERPDGSNFTLKIRSTKLEDSAMYFCASSVTGHEQYFGPGTRLTVT.

This clonotype appeared a few times. A junction boundary mismatches the germline segment, possibly from a read error. J is TRBJ2-7 and V is TRBV4-1; D is undetermined. Germline V gene sequence: CDR1 MGHRA, CDR2 YSYEKL. This CDR3 is built from 14 residues. DNA for the CDR3: TGCGCCAACAGCCAAGATCCAGCCAACTACGAGCAGTACTTC. Translating it yields CANSQDPANYEQYF.

This clonotype was counted at least ten times. The rearrangement uses TRBV12-3 or TRBV12-4 and TRBJ2-4; maybe TRBD2 (5 bases). The CDR3 runs to 15 residues. Trimming removed 7 bases at V and 6 bases at J, with 19 bases between. The CDR3 protein is CASTLIGINANIQYF. The CDR3 region has the DNA TGTGCCAGCACCCTGATCGGGATTAACGCAAACATTCAGTACTTC.

This clonotype was detected ten times or more. This sequence may be a read error, since a much larger clone differs from it by one base. The J gene is TRBJ2-2, the V gene TRBV6-5; D gene uncertain. The CDR3 is 13 residues long. CDR1 MNHEY and CDR2 SVGAGI come from the germline V gene. Trimming left V 2 bases short and J 0 bases short, with 1 base between. The CDR3 bases are TGTGCCAGCAGTTACACGAACACCGGGGAGCTGTTTTTT. Protein: CASSYTNTGELFF.

Many counts were recorded for this clonotype. The chain joins TRBV20-1 to TRBJ1-6; the D is unclear. The CDR3 is 13 residues long. V gave up 3 bases and J gave up 7 bases, with 10 bases separating them. The germline V gene has CDR1 DFQATT and CDR2 SNEGSKA (reference sequence). CDR3 sequence: CSARNEFNSPLHF. CDR3 DNA: TGCAGTGCTAGGAACGAGTTCAATTCACCCCTCCACTTT.

V usage is TRBV6-2 or TRBV6-3 and J usage is TRBJ2-5; D might be TRBD2 (6 bases). Trimming cost V 6 bases and J 0 bases, with 14 bases left between them. The CDR3 length is 15 residues. Germline assignment: CDR1 MNHEY and CDR2 SVGEGT. CDR3 nucleotides: TGTGCCAGCAGAGAGCGGGCTGGGTACCAAGAGACCCAGTACTTC. Its translation is CASRERAGYQETQYF.

The sample holds many counts of this clonotype. The chain uses TRBV6-5 and TRBJ1-1; D perhaps matches TRBD1 (6 bases). Trimming removed 1 base from V and 6 bases from J, with 12 bases in between. The length of the CDR3 is 14 residues. CDR1 is MNHEY and CDR2 is SVGAGI in the germline V gene. The CDR3 is CASSYWGPSPEAFF. CDR3 coding DNA: TGTGCCAGCAGTTACTGGGGGCCCAGCCCTGAAGCTTTCTTT.

The rearrangement uses TRBV24-1 and TRBJ1-1; no clear D gene. Trimming cost V 3 bases and J 1 base, with 5 bases left between them. This CDR3 contains 13 residues. Looked up from germline, CDR1 is KGHDR and CDR2 is SFDVKD. CDR3 region: CATSDRRNTEAFF. CDR3 bases: TGTGCCACCAGTGATCGGCGGAACACTGAAGCTTTCTTT.

In this sample, this clonotype turned up many times. This chain links TRBV12-3 or TRBV12-4 with TRBJ1-2; 7 nucleotides line up with TRBD1. Unmatched junction bases numbered 10, after V lost 3 bases and J lost 6 bases. The CDR3 contains 15 residues. CDR3 residues: CASSFRNRGRNGYTF. The CDR3 DNA sequence: TGTGCCAGCAGTTTTAGGAACAGGGGTCGAAATGGCTACACCTTC.

This clonotype was seen many times. This chain connects TRBV6-5 to TRBJ2-7; no clear D. Germline V gene sequence: CDR1 MNHEY, CDR2 SVGAGI. The V end lost 6 bases, the J end lost 4 bases, and 10 bases lay between the germline ends. There are 12 residues in the CDR3. CDR3 sequence reads: CASRKTDYEQYF. In nucleotides, the CDR3 is TGTGCCAGCAGAAAGACCGATTACGAGCAGTACTTC.

This clonotype occurred many times. The rearrangement uses TRBV27 and TRBJ2-7; D perhaps matches TRBD1 (6 bases). The V end was cut by 10 bases, the J end by 6 bases, with 19 bases between. The CDR3 sequence is 13 residues long. CDR1 MNHEY and CDR2 SMNVEV come from the germline V gene (reference sequence). CDR3 nucleotides: TGTGCCACCGGCCCGGGACACGGCCTCGAGCAGTACTTC. It specifies CATGPGHGLEQYF.